The 17 T cell receptor beta chains presented below share a single source sample, sequenced in a study of T cell responses to AZD1222 COVID-19 vaccine. Libraries were prepared by immunoSEQ multiplex PCR; TCRdb keeps only in-frame clonotypes and omits some of them. The sample has about 110,000 clones, about 90% seen once. The sample here was peripheral blood, taken on day 0 of AZD1222 vaccination. These receptor sequences come from an adult in good health.

The genes are TRBV5-6 and TRBJ1-5, with D tentatively TRBD1 (5 bases). CDR3 length: 14 residues. The V end lost 4 bases, the J end lost 7 bases, and 15 bases lay between the germline ends. The V gene's germline CDR1 is SGHDT and CDR2 YYEEEE. The CDR3 spells CASSEGWQGQPQHF. In nucleotides, the CDR3 is TGTGCCAGCAGCGAGGGATGGCAGGGACAGCCCCAGCATTTT.

The chain recombines TRBV9 with TRBJ2-1; D gene ambiguous. This CDR3 spans 13 amino acids. Germline assignment: CDR1 SGDLS and CDR2 YYNGEE. V was pared by 0 bases and J by 2 bases, with 3 bases between. CDR3 protein: CASSVETYNEQFF. The CDR3 DNA is TGTGCCAGCAGCGTAGAGACCTACAATGAGCAGTTCTTC. Looking up the rest from reference TRBV9 and TRBJ2-1 gives the full variable domain: DSGVTQTPKHLITATGQRVTLRCSPRSGDLSVYWYQQSLDQGLQFLIQYYNGEERAKGNILERFSAQQFPDLHSELNLSSLELGDSALYFCASSVETYNEQFFGPGTRLTVL.

This rearrangement joins TRBV25-1 to TRBJ1-1; D call uncertain. Germline lookup yields CDR1 MGHDK and CDR2 SYGVNS. The CDR3 is 14 residues long. The germline V and J ends were trimmed by 2 bases and 0 bases, with 7 bases remaining between them. The CDR3 bases are TGTGCCAGCAGTGAAGAAAGTATGAACACTGAAGCTTTCTTT. Residues: CASSEESMNTEAFF. Full variable domain (missing parts from reference TRBV25-1 and TRBJ1-1): EADIYQTPRYLVIGTGKKITLECSQTMGHDKMYWYQQDPGMELHLIHYSYGVNSTEKGDLSSESTVSRIRTEHFPLTLESARPSHTSQYLCASSEESMNTEAFFGQGTRLTVV.

Worth noting for this clone: Other DNA sequences in this specimen translate into the identical CDR3. This chain uses TRBV18 with TRBJ1-1; unclear D gene. The CDR3 is 13 amino acids. CDR1 and CDR2 from the germline V gene are KGHSH and LQKENI. The ends were cut back, 4 bases at V and 2 bases at J, with 8 bases in the middle. The CDR3 nucleotides read TGTGCCAGCTCACTGGGCGAAAACACTGAAGCTTTCTTT. This translates into CASSLGENTEAFF.

This chain connects TRBV5-4 to TRBJ1-2; no definite D call. V dropped 2 bases and J dropped 0 bases, with 11 bases sitting between them. CDR1 is SGHNT and CDR2 is YYREEE in the germline V gene (reference sequence). CDR3 length: 15 amino acids. The CDR3 DNA sequence: TGTGCCAGCAGCTTTGGGGTGGAAGCTAACTATGGCTACACCTTC. This sequence encodes CASSFGVEANYGYTF.

This clone appeared once. In DNA, the CDR3 is TGTGCCAGCAGCGTCTACAATGAGCAGTTCTTC. Translated: CASSVYNEQFF. The chain links TRBV9 to TRBJ2-1; no definite D call. V gave up 2 bases and J gave up 3 bases, with 0 bases separating them. This CDR3 comprises 11 residues. Germline CDR1 SGDLS, CDR2 YYNGEE.

This rearrangement joins TRBV7-2 to TRBJ2-3, with no clear D. V dropped 1 base and J dropped 2 bases, with 1 base sitting between them. In germline, CDR1 is SGHTA, CDR2 FQGNSA. The CDR3 contains 12 residues. CDR3 sequence: CASSLDTDTQYF. The CDR3 DNA reads as TGTGCCAGCAGCTTAGACACAGATACGCAGTATTTT.

The chain recombines TRBV9 with TRBJ1-3; no definite D call. The germline gives CDR1 SGDLS, CDR2 YYNGEE. The CDR3 contains 14 residues. Trimming shortened V by 0 bases and J by 1 base, and 5 bases separated the two germline ends. Written as DNA, the CDR3 is TGTGCCAGCAGCGTAGTGCCGTCTGGAAACACCATATATTTT. Residues: CASSVVPSGNTIYF.

The chain couples TRBV27 to TRBJ2-1; perhaps TRBD1 as D (6 bases). CDR3 length equals 15 residues. V lost 6 bases, J lost 4 bases, and 16 bases lay in between. Germline CDR1 MNHEY, CDR2 SMNVEV (reference sequence). CDR3 sequence: CASSPDSELYNEQFF. For the CDR3, the DNA is TGTGCCAGCAGCCCGGACAGCGAACTATACAATGAGCAGTTCTTC.

This rearrangement joins TRBV12-5 to TRBJ2-5, with TRBD2 matching 7 bases. The germline V gene encodes CDR1 LGHNT and CDR2 FRNRAP. The CDR3 length is 15 residues. After removal of 6 bases from V and 5 bases from J, the junction contained 12 bases not matched to a gene. In DNA, the CDR3 is TGTGCTAGTGGCAACCGGGAGAGGGAGGGGGAGACCCAGTACTTC. Its protein product is CASGNREREGETQYF.

The chain carries TRBV19 and TRBJ2-1; maybe TRBD2 (7 bases). The V gene lost 4 bases and the J gene lost 4 bases, with 14 bases spanning the gap. The germline V gene encodes CDR1 LNHDA and CDR2 SQIVND (reference sequence). This CDR3 spans 15 amino acids. CDR3 in DNA: TGTGCCAGTAGTACCTTAGGGGGGGCATACAATGAGCAGTTCTTC. It specifies CASSTLGGAYNEQFF.

The chain employs TRBV10-2 and TRBJ1-3; D is unclear. The CDR3 covers 15 residues. V shed 2 bases and J shed 2 bases, with 10 bases lying between them. Germline V gene data show CDR1 as WSHSY and CDR2 as SAAADI. This CDR3 reads CASSEAVMTGNTIYF. CDR3 bases: TGCGCCAGCAGTGAGGCAGTGATGACTGGAAACACCATATATTTT.

This rearrangement joins TRBV30 to TRBJ1-1, with 8 bases that match TRBD1. CDR3 length: 16 amino acids. In germline, CDR1 is GTSNPN, CDR2 SVGIG (reference sequence). V shed 0 bases and J 6 bases; nucleotides not matched to a gene: 12. This chain's CDR3 is CAWSVLSRTGPAEAFF. Here the CDR3 DNA reads TGTGCCTGGAGTGTACTCTCTCGGACAGGGCCCGCTGAAGCTTTCTTT. The variable domain in full, completed from reference TRBV30 and TRBJ1-1, reads SQTIHQWPATLVQPVGSPLSLECTVEGTSNPNLYWYRQAAGRGLQLLFYSVGIGQISSEVPQNLSASRPQDRQFILSSKKLLLSDSGFYLCAWSVLSRTGPAEAFFGQGTRLTVV.

The chain combines TRBV7-9 with TRBJ1-1, with a possible D match to TRBD1 (6 bases). The CDR3 is 14 residues long. Between the trimmed V and J ends, which lost 1 base and 6 bases, there was a span of 12 bases. Germline values: CDR1 SEHNR, CDR2 FQNEAQ (reference sequence). CDR3: CASSLEGVRAEAFF. The DNA for the CDR3 is TGTGCCAGCAGCTTAGAGGGGGTTAGGGCTGAAGCTTTCTTT.

The genes are TRBV29-1 and TRBJ2-3; D gene ambiguous. V was cut by 3 bases and J by 3 bases, with 13 bases left in between. Germline V lookup: CDR1 SQVTM, CDR2 ANQGSEA. CDR3 size: 14 residues. CDR3 residues: CSVEGLWGTDTQYF. The CDR3 region has the DNA TGCAGCGTTGAGGGGTTATGGGGTACAGATACGCAGTATTTT.

This sequence joins TRBV4-2 and TRBJ1-2; weak D call: TRBD1 (5 bases). The CDR3 spans 16 residues. V shed 3 bases and J shed 1 base, with 15 bases lying between them. In germline, CDR1 is LGHNA, CDR2 YNFKEQ. The CDR3 here is CASSQRWGGNNYGYTF. The DNA for the CDR3 is TGTGCCAGCAGCCAGAGGTGGGGGGGGAATAACTATGGCTACACCTTC.

The chain combines TRBV19 with TRBJ1-6; D gene unclear. Per the germline V gene, CDR1 is LNHDA and CDR2 is SQIVND (reference sequence). The CDR3 contains 12 residues. V was cut by 6 bases and J by 8 bases, with 8 bases left in between. DNA for the CDR3: TGTGCCAGTAGCTTCGACCATTCACCCCTCCACTTT. Protein product: CASSFDHSPLHF.